The rows below give T cell receptor beta chains drawn from one sample of a study of blood T cell repertoires in COVID-19. Produced via immunoSEQ multiplex PCR; TCRdb's table is partial and in-frame only. In the table there are 200,000 to 300,000 clones, 86% of which are singletons. The specimen was peripheral blood. These receptors all come from a woman aged 30 to 39 who had recovered from COVID-19. The CDR3 runs from the conserved cysteine through the conserved F or W. D genes are given only for firm matches.

d_call: .; j_call: TRBJ1-1; v_call: TRBV25-1; cdr3_aa: CASSGRDFWNTEAFF
d_call: TRBD2; j_call: TRBJ2-1; v_call: TRBV6-1; cdr3_aa: CASSERRGGQKDNEQFF
d_call: TRBD1; j_call: TRBJ1-1; v_call: TRBV5-1; cdr3_aa: CASSFIPGQGAEAFF
d_call: TRBD1; j_call: TRBJ1-1; v_call: TRBV6-2/TRBV6-3; cdr3_aa: CASSYSGTANTEAFF
d_call: TRBD2; j_call: TRBJ2-1; v_call: TRBV7-9; cdr3_aa: CASSLTGTSYNEQFF
d_call: TRBD1; j_call: TRBJ2-6; v_call: TRBV7-3; cdr3_aa: CASSIYTGGSSGANVLTF
d_call: .; j_call: TRBJ1-6; v_call: TRBV19; cdr3_aa: CASSDRRGPSSYNSPLHF
d_call: .; j_call: TRBJ1-4; v_call: TRBV6-2/TRBV6-3; cdr3_aa: CASSLWQGTEKLFF
d_call: .; j_call: TRBJ1-1; v_call: TRBV5-1; cdr3_aa: CASSYKTGNTEAFF
d_call: TRBD2; j_call: TRBJ2-1; v_call: TRBV3-1/TRBV3-2; cdr3_aa: CASSLIGLASNEQFF
d_call: .; j_call: TRBJ2-7; v_call: TRBV9; cdr3_aa: CASSAGQSSYEQYF
d_call: TRBD2; j_call: TRBJ2-5; v_call: TRBV2; cdr3_aa: CASRLDRGVVETQYF
d_call: TRBD1; j_call: TRBJ2-7; v_call: TRBV6-5; cdr3_aa: CASSIQGAYEQYF
d_call: TRBD1; j_call: TRBJ1-1; v_call: TRBV7-6; cdr3_aa: CASSSAQGFGTEAFF
d_call: .; j_call: TRBJ2-1; v_call: TRBV4-2; cdr3_aa: CASSQVTALEQFF
d_call: TRBD2; j_call: TRBJ2-7; v_call: TRBV2; cdr3_aa: CASSDTSGAHEQYF
d_call: .; j_call: TRBJ1-3; v_call: TRBV18; cdr3_aa: CASSLNSGNTIYF
d_call: TRBD1; j_call: TRBJ2-2; v_call: TRBV5-1; cdr3_aa: CASSLTPGQGTGELFF
d_call: .; j_call: TRBJ1-2; v_call: TRBV5-1; cdr3_aa: CASSLVSFNYGYTF
d_call: .; j_call: TRBJ1-2; v_call: TRBV7-6; cdr3_aa: CASSLESWVAQRGGYTF
d_call: .; j_call: TRBJ2-2; v_call: TRBV2; cdr3_aa: CASSEVRDTGELFF
d_call: .; j_call: TRBJ2-1; v_call: TRBV10-3; cdr3_aa: CAISDQTKKSHNEQFF
d_call: .; j_call: TRBJ1-1; v_call: TRBV12-3/TRBV12-4; cdr3_aa: CASRSLRGATFF
d_call: .; j_call: TRBJ2-7; v_call: TRBV5-5; cdr3_aa: CASSFRRDNFYEQYF
d_call: .; j_call: TRBJ1-1; v_call: TRBV6-5; cdr3_aa: CASSYSGVMNTEAFF
d_call: .; j_call: TRBJ2-7; v_call: TRBV9; cdr3_aa: CASSVSTSSAYEQYF
d_call: TRBD1; j_call: TRBJ1-5; v_call: TRBV29-1; cdr3_aa: CSVGQGNQPQHF
d_call: .; j_call: TRBJ1-2; v_call: TRBV5-1; cdr3_aa: CASSASGMEGYTF
d_call: TRBD1; j_call: TRBJ1-2; v_call: TRBV19; cdr3_aa: CASSDPGQGAGYTF
d_call: TRBD1; j_call: TRBJ2-7; v_call: TRBV14; cdr3_aa: CASSQYPRQGDEQYF
d_call: .; j_call: TRBJ1-1; v_call: TRBV6-2/TRBV6-3; cdr3_aa: CASSLRRLQGETFEAFF
d_call: TRBD1; j_call: TRBJ2-2; v_call: TRBV20-1; cdr3_aa: CSASWEQGTGELFF
d_call: TRBD2; j_call: TRBJ2-7; v_call: TRBV11-1; cdr3_aa: CASSFNSGGSYEQYF
d_call: TRBD1; j_call: TRBJ1-5; v_call: TRBV18; cdr3_aa: CASSPGQVGIGYSNQPQHF
d_call: TRBD2; j_call: TRBJ2-5; v_call: TRBV5-1; cdr3_aa: CASSNPAGSGETQYF
d_call: .; j_call: TRBJ1-2; v_call: TRBV5-1; cdr3_aa: CASSLGVGNYGYTF
d_call: .; j_call: TRBJ1-5; v_call: TRBV30; cdr3_aa: CAWSNEGLQPQHF
d_call: TRBD1; j_call: TRBJ1-1; v_call: TRBV30; cdr3_aa: CAWRLQQGSTEAFF
d_call: .; j_call: TRBJ2-7; v_call: TRBV20-1; cdr3_aa: CSASLAGNRGQYF
d_call: .; j_call: TRBJ2-7; v_call: TRBV7-2; cdr3_aa: CASSLMSPRAGYEQYF
d_call: .; j_call: TRBJ2-7; v_call: TRBV10-2; cdr3_aa: CASSESESYEQYF
d_call: .; j_call: TRBJ2-7; v_call: TRBV7-2; cdr3_aa: CASSRGGGNEQYF
d_call: TRBD1; j_call: TRBJ2-7; v_call: TRBV6-1; cdr3_aa: CASSERGLDLGGGYEQYF
d_call: .; j_call: TRBJ2-7; v_call: TRBV19; cdr3_aa: CASSPGGAYEQYF
d_call: .; j_call: TRBJ2-1; v_call: TRBV24-1; cdr3_aa: CATSDAGSIYNEQFF
d_call: .; j_call: TRBJ2-1; v_call: TRBV3-1/TRBV3-2; cdr3_aa: CASSQEGGQGPYNEQFF
d_call: TRBD2; j_call: TRBJ2-1; v_call: TRBV10-3; cdr3_aa: CAISEVLTSGEYNEQFF
d_call: .; j_call: TRBJ1-5; v_call: TRBV6-4; cdr3_aa: CASSDYDRYSNQPQHF
d_call: TRBD1; j_call: TRBJ2-7; v_call: TRBV7-9; cdr3_aa: CASSLQGDSYEQYF
d_call: .; j_call: TRBJ2-1; v_call: TRBV6-2/TRBV6-3; cdr3_aa: CASSPREYEQFF
d_call: TRBD2; j_call: TRBJ2-1; v_call: TRBV5-6; cdr3_aa: CASSLVRGGGNEQFF
d_call: TRBD2; j_call: TRBJ2-3; v_call: TRBV6-2/TRBV6-3; cdr3_aa: CASIPAGRRFSTDTQYF